The following is a TCR beta chain sequence with its context. The antigen remains unidentified. The CDR3 consists of 18 residues. CDR1 is SGHTA, CDR2 FQGNSA, per germline. Losses at the gene ends were 0 bases for V and 1 base for J; bases not matched to a gene: 9. The data were obtained in a study of graft-versus-host responses after intestinal transplantation. Here immunoSEQ multiplex PCR was the method, and the copy in TCRdb shows in-frame clones only, minus some. The sample yields about 97,000 clones, 90% to 95% seen once. J is TRBJ2-5 and V is TRBV7-2, with 9 nucleotides matching TRBD2. This clonotype was obtained from a human donor who was the organ donor for an intestinal transplant. The sequenced sample was unstimulated CD4+ T cells sorted from spleen or lymph node cells, obtained before transplant. The CDR3 sequence: CASSLAFGGGEIQETQYF. The CDR3 DNA reads TGTGCCAGCAGCTTAGCGTTTGGCGGGGGGGAGATCCAAGAGACCCAGTACTTC.